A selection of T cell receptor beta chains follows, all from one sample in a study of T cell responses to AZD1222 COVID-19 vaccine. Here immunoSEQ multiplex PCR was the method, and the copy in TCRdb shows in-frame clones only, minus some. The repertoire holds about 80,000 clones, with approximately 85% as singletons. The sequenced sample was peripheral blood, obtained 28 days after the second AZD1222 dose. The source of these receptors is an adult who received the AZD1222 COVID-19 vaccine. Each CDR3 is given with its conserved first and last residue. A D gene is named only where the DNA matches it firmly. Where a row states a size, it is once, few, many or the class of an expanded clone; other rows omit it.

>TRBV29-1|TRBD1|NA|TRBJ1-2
TGCAGCGGAGGGACAGGCCCGGGCTACACCTTC
CSGGTGPGYTF
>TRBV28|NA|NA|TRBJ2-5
TGTGCCAGCAGTTTCGCAGGACAAGAGACCCAGTACTTC
CASSFAGQETQYF
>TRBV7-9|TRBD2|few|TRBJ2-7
TGTGCCAGCACAAGTTCTAGCGGGAGGGCCGTCTACGAGCAGTACTTC
CASTSSSGRAVYEQYF
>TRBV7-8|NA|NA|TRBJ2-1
TGTGCCAGCAGCCTTCGTCGGGACCCGACAAGGTACAATGAGCAGTTCTTC
CASSLRRDPTRYNEQFF
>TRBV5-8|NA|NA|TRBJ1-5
TGTGCCAGCAGCTTGTACGGGGCCAATCAGCCCCAGCATTTT
CASSLYGANQPQHF
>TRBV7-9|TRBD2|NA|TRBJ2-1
TGTGCCAGCAGCTCATCAAACGGACTAGCGGGAGACAATGAGCAGTTCTTC
CASSSSNGLAGDNEQFF
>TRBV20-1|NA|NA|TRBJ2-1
TGCAGTGTCCTAGGTCTGTATGAGCAGTTCTTC
CSVLGLYEQFF
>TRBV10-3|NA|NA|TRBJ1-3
TGTGCCATCACGGGACAAGGGGCACGGGGAAACACCATATATTTT
CAITGQGARGNTIYF
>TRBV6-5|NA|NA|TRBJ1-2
TGTGCCAGCAGTTACTCGAGAGACCTGTATGGCTACACCTTC
CASSYSRDLYGYTF
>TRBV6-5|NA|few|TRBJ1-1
TGTGCCAGCAGTTACGAGTTCGGCGACAGTGAAGCTTTCTTT
CASSYEFGDSEAFF
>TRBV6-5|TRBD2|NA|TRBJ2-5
TGTGCCAGCAGACCGGGACTAGCGGGGGTAGAGACCCAGTACTTC
CASRPGLAGVETQYF
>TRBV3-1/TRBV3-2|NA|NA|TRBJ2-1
TGTGCCAGCAGCCCCCGGGACCCATACAATGAGCAGTTCTTC
CASSPRDPYNEQFF
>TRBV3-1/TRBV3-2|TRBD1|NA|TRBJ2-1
TGTGCCAGCAGCCAGCCGACAGGGAATGAGCAGTTCTTC
CASSQPTGNEQFF
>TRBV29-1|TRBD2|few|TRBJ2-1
TGCAGCTTTAGCGGGAGAGCGACCTACAATGAGCAGTTCTTC
CSFSGRATYNEQFF
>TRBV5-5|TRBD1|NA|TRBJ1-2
TGTGCCAGCAGCTGGGGACAGATAGCTGCGAACTATGGCTACACCTTC
CASSWGQIAANYGYTF
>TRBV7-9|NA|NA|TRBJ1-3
TGTGCCAGCAGCTTAATGTCGGGACCTGGAAACACCATATATTTT
CASSLMSGPGNTIYF
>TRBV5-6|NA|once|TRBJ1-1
TGTGCCAGCAGCTTGATCAGGGGCGCGTCGACTGAAGCTTTCTTT
CASSLIRGASTEAFF
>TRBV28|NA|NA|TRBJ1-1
TGTGCCAGCAGTGGGACGGCTAACACTGAAGCTTTCTTT
CASSGTANTEAFF
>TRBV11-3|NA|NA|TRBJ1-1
TGTGCCAGCAGCTTAAGGGGGGGTCGGGCTTTCTTT
CASSLRGGRAFF
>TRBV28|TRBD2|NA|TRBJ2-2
TGTGCCAGCAGTCCTAGCCGGCGGGCTAGCGGGAGGGGCGGGGAGCTGTTTTTT
CASSPSRRASGRGGELFF
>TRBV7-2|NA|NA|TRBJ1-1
TGTGCCAGCAGCTTACCACGTCTCGGAGCTTTCTTT
CASSLPRLGAFF
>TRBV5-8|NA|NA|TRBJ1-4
TGTGCCAGCAGCTTGGGACAGCCCTCAACTAATGAAAAACTGTTTTTT
CASSLGQPSTNEKLFF
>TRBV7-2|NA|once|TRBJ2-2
TGTGCCAGCAGCCCGTCCGCGAGGACCGGGGAGCTGTTTTTT
CASSPSARTGELFF
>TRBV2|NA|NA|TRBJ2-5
TGTGCCAGCAAGAGCAGAGAGACCCAGTACTTC
CASKSRETQYF
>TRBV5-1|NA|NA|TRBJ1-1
TGCGCCAGCAGCCTCAACGGGCCCTATGAAGCTTTCTTT
CASSLNGPYEAFF
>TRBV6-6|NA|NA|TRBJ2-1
TGTGCCAGCGGGGGCCTTTACAATGAGCAGTTCTTC
CASGGLYNEQFF
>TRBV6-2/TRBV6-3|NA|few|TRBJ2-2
TGTGCCAGCAGCCCTACCGGGACGCCCACCGGGGAGCTGTTTTTT
CASSPTGTPTGELFF
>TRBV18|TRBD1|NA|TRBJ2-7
TGTGCCAGCTCACCGGTAACAGGGGAGCGAGCCTACGAGCAGTACTTC
CASSPVTGERAYEQYF